The sequence of this T cell receptor beta chain was determined in a study of blood T cell repertoires in COVID-19. The repertoire was sequenced with immunoSEQ multiplex PCR; TCRdb's copy has only in-frame clones and lacks some. This sample has around 94,000 clones, with roughly 80% found just once. Sequencing input: peripheral blood. The TCR sequence derives from a human donor in a cohort sampled during active COVID-19.

CDR3 loop: CASSEGASLAGYTF. The CDR3, as DNA: TGTGCCAGCAGTGAAGGGGCTTCCCTGGCTGGCTACACCTTC. The chain has TRBV2 and TRBJ1-2, with D unclear. V lost 1 base and J 7 bases, leaving 13 bases between the germline ends. This CDR3 has 14 amino acids. Germline CDR1 reads SNHLY; CDR2 reads FYNNEI.